Below, 21 T cell receptor beta chains from the same sample are listed, as sequenced in a study of blood T cell repertoires in COVID-19. Sequencing used immunoSEQ multiplex PCR; TCRdb keeps in-frame clones, though not all of them. The repertoire holds around 270,000 clones, around 83% seen once, with about 1.6% in the top ten. Sequencing was carried out using peripheral blood. The receptors originated from a woman in her thirties or forties who had recovered from COVID-19.

This clone was seen a single time. The chain recombines TRBV18 with TRBJ2-7; 8 nucleotides line up with TRBD1. Trimming removed 3 bases from V and 3 bases from J; junction bases left unmatched: 7. Germline CDR1 reads KGHSH; CDR2 reads LQKENI. The CDR3 length is 15 residues. CDR3 loop: CASSPNRGANYEQYF. CDR3 in DNA: TGTGCCAGCTCACCTAACAGGGGGGCAAACTACGAGCAGTACTTC.

This clone was counted between two and nine times. V and J are TRBV5-1 and TRBJ1-6; 8 nucleotides agree with TRBD1. CDR1 is SGHRS, CDR2 YFSETQ, per germline. This CDR3 is built from 15 residues. Trimming at V came to 1 base and at J to 7 bases, leaving 4 bases not matched to a gene. CDR3 sequence (DNA): TGCGCCAGCAGCTTGCAGACAGGGGACAATTCACCCCTCCACTTT. Amino acids: CASSLQTGDNSPLHF.

This rearrangement joins TRBV7-2 to TRBJ1-4; 8 bases align to TRBD1. Germline trimming cut 4 bases from V and 7 bases from J; bases unmatched to any gene: 5. The CDR3 runs to 14 residues. Germline V gives CDR1 SGHTA, CDR2 FQGNSA. This chain's CDR3 is CASSSDRGAEKLFF. The CDR3 DNA follows: TGTGCCAGCAGCTCCGACAGGGGTGCTGAAAAACTGTTTTTT.

This chain connects TRBV5-4 to TRBJ2-1; TRBD2 aligns across 7 bases. With V trimmed by 4 bases and J by 8 bases, 6 bases remained unmatched. This CDR3 is built from 13 residues. Per the germline V gene, CDR1 is SGHNT and CDR2 is YYREEE (reference sequence). This CDR3 is CASSPPGGDEQFF. CDR3 coding DNA: TGTGCCAGCAGCCCTCCTGGGGGGGATGAGCAGTTCTTC.

The chain joins TRBV27 to TRBJ2-3; TRBD2 agrees at 7 bases. J lost 2 bases, V lost 7 bases, and 3 bases had no gene match. Germline CDR1 is MNHEY and CDR2 is SMNVEV (reference sequence). This CDR3 is 13 amino acids long. Written as DNA, the CDR3 is TGTGCCAGCAAGACTAGCCTCACAGATACGCAGTATTTT. Its translation is CASKTSLTDTQYF.

This chain joins TRBV28 and TRBJ1-2, with 7 bases identical to TRBD1. CDR3 size: 14 residues. The trim removed 6 bases at V and 1 base at J, leaving 5 bases unmatched. Looked up from germline, CDR1 is MDHEN and CDR2 is SYDVKM. As DNA, the CDR3 is TGTGCCAGCAGCAACAGGGGCGTTAACTATGGCTACACCTTC. Protein sequence: CASSNRGVNYGYTF.

This clone was seen a few times. The rearrangement links TRBV7-9 to TRBJ1-1; D gene unclear. V gave up 4 bases and J gave up 4 bases, with 10 bases separating them. The V gene's germline CDR1 is SEHNR and CDR2 FQNEAQ (reference sequence). The CDR3 loop spans 13 amino acids. The CDR3 here is CASSSPRSTEAFF. The CDR3 DNA reads TGTGCCAGCAGCTCGCCCCGCAGCACTGAAGCTTTCTTT.

The chain combines TRBV5-8 with TRBJ2-1; TRBD2 agrees at 16 bases. The CDR3 extends over 19 amino acids. CDR1 and CDR2 from the germline V gene are SGHTS and YDEGEE. J lost 2 bases, V lost 1 base, and 6 bases had no gene match. CDR3 sequence: CASSLSGTSGGGTYNEQFF. The CDR3 nucleotides read TGTGCCAGCAGCTTGAGTGGGACTAGCGGGGGGGGAACCTACAATGAGCAGTTCTTC.

The chain is built from TRBV28 and TRBJ2-7; possible D gene TRBD1, 5 bases. CDR1 is MDHEN and CDR2 is SYDVKM in the germline V gene. This CDR3 has 13 amino acids. The V end was cut by 7 bases, the J end by 1 base, with 11 bases between. CDR3 DNA sequence: TGTGCCAGCAAAGGGGCCCTATCCTACGAGCAGTACTTC. The encoded protein is CASKGALSYEQYF.

V usage is TRBV5-1 and J usage is TRBJ1-4; no clear D. This CDR3 has 15 amino acids. V lost 6 bases, J lost 7 bases, and 19 bases lay in between. Germline CDR1 reads SGHRS; CDR2 reads YFSETQ. CDR3 residues: CASTPGSGRGEKLFF. The CDR3 DNA follows: TGCGCCAGCACCCCCGGGAGTGGGCGAGGTGAAAAACTGTTTTTT.

The chain uses TRBV28 and TRBJ1-4; no definite D call. Germline assignment: CDR1 MDHEN and CDR2 SYDVKM. V was trimmed by 6 bases and J by 11 bases, leaving 16 bases between them. This CDR3 has 13 amino acids. The chain's CDR3 is CASSPPAGRKLFF. CDR3 DNA sequence: TGTGCCAGCAGCCCACCGGCAGGAAGGAAACTGTTTTTT.

The chain carries TRBV7-8 and TRBJ1-6; TRBD1 matches at 10 bases. Trimming took 5 bases from V and 7 from J; bases not matched to a gene: 5. The CDR3 has 15 residues. Per the germline V gene, CDR1 is SGHVS and CDR2 is FQNEAQ. Here the CDR3 DNA reads TGTGCCAGCAGCCTAACGGGACAGGGGAATTCACCCCTCCACTTT. Its translation is CASSLTGQGNSPLHF. The full variable domain, with the rest looked up from reference TRBV7-8 and TRBJ1-6, is GAGVSQSPRYKVAKRGQDVALRCDPISGHVSLFWYQQALGQGPEFLTYFQNEAQLDKSGLPSDRFFAERPEGSVSTLKIQRTQQEDSAVYLCASSLTGQGNSPLHFGNGTRLTVT.

This clone was seen once. The rearrangement joins TRBV5-4 to TRBJ1-1; D gene unclear. With 5 bases removed from V and 3 bases from J, the gap between germline ends came to 14 bases. The CDR3 extends over 14 amino acids. CDR1 and CDR2 (germline): SGHNT, YYREEE (reference sequence). In DNA form, the CDR3 reads TGTGCCAGCAGGAACTCGCTAGGATACACTGAAGCTTTCTTT. Protein product: CASRNSLGYTEAFF. Drawing the rest from reference TRBV5-4 and TRBJ1-1, the complete variable domain is ETGVTQSPTHLIKTRGQQVTLRCSSQSGHNTVSWYQQALGQGPQFIFQYYREEENGRGNFPPRFSGLQFPNYSSELNVNALELDDSALYLCASRNSLGYTEAFFGQGTRLTVV.

The chain is built from TRBV11-2 and TRBJ2-2, with 7 bases aligning to TRBD1. V dropped 5 bases and J dropped 3; count of bases not matched to a gene: 3. The CDR3 covers 14 residues. Germline V CDR1 and CDR2: SGHAT, FQNNGV. The CDR3 nucleotides are TGTGCCAGCAGCCAAGACAGGGACACCGGGGAGCTGTTTTTT. This encodes CASSQDRDTGELFF.

This clone was seen only once. The J gene is TRBJ1-1, the V gene TRBV11-2, with a tentative D call TRBD1 (5 bases). CDR3 length: 16 amino acids. Per the germline V gene, CDR1 is SGHAT and CDR2 is FQNNGV. Trimming removed 5 bases at V and 4 bases at J, with 20 bases between. The CDR3 sequence is CASSRTTPGQGTEAFF. CDR3 DNA: TGTGCCAGCAGCCGAACAACCCCCGGCCAGGGCACTGAAGCTTTCTTT.

The rearrangement joins TRBV5-1 to TRBJ1-3; a weak D match, TRBD1 (5 bases). Between the trimmed V and J ends, which lost 2 bases and 2 bases, there was a span of 11 bases. Germline V gene lookup returns CDR1 SGHRS and CDR2 YFSETQ. The CDR3 length is 15 residues. The CDR3 DNA sequence: TGCGCCAGCAGCTTCGACAGCTCTACTGGAAACACCATATATTTT. Encoded protein: CASSFDSSTGNTIYF.

The V and J genes are TRBV28 and TRBJ2-1, with TRBD1 matching 9 bases. Germline lookup yields CDR1 MDHEN and CDR2 SYDVKM. The CDR3 extends over 16 amino acids. With 1 base clipped from V and 6 bases from J, the junction kept 7 bases outside the gene matches. CDR3 protein: CASSLYSWDRVNEQFF. The CDR3 nucleotides are TGTGCCAGCAGTTTATATTCCTGGGACAGGGTCAATGAGCAGTTCTTC.

The genes are TRBV28 and TRBJ2-6, with 12 bases aligning to TRBD2. Germline assignment: CDR1 MDHEN and CDR2 SYDVKM. The CDR3 is 20 amino acids. The V gene end was trimmed by 2 bases and the J gene end by 2 bases; junction bases not matched to a gene: 10. This CDR3 reads CASSLLPGLAGAPGANVLTF. The CDR3 coding sequence is TGTGCCAGCAGTTTACTACCGGGACTAGCGGGCGCCCCTGGGGCCAACGTCCTGACTTTC.

The chain is built from TRBV28 and TRBJ1-4; a possible D gene is TRBD1 (6 bases). Germline V lookup: CDR1 MDHEN, CDR2 SYDVKM. Trimming shortened V by 5 bases and J by 8 bases, and 18 bases separated the two germline ends. CDR3 length: 15 residues. CDR3 protein: CASSRAQGWGEKLFF. CDR3 coding DNA: TGTGCCAGCAGTAGAGCACAGGGATGGGGGGAAAAACTGTTTTTT.

The chain is built from TRBV28 and TRBJ1-6; 9 bases are a match to TRBD1. From germline, CDR1 is MDHEN and CDR2 SYDVKM. The J segment lost 10 bases and the V segment lost 2 bases, leaving 3 bases of the junction unmatched. This CDR3 has 14 residues. The CDR3 here is CASSLGQGRSPLHF. DNA of the CDR3: TGTGCCAGCAGTTTAGGACAGGGGAGGTCACCCCTCCACTTT.

This chain links TRBV6-5 with TRBJ1-6; TRBD1 aligns across 7 bases. V dropped 8 bases and J dropped 8; count of bases not matched to a gene: 12. CDR1 and CDR2 (germline): MNHEY, SVGAGI. The CDR3 is 15 residues long. DNA for the CDR3: TGTGCCAGCTTGCGGGAGGGGGCGACCTATTCACCCCTCCACTTT. Translation gives CASLREGATYSPLHF.